This T cell receptor beta chain came from a study of cytomegalovirus exposure and HLA in healthy donors. Study results and limitations: Sequencing likely generated an artifact that appeared as a cluster of highly shared sequence variants.

Unmatched junction bases numbered 5, after V lost 2 bases and J lost 6 bases. The V gene's germline CDR1 is MDHEN and CDR2 SYDVKM. The CDR3 totals 15 residues. With 60 Vbeta and 13 Jbeta primers, the PCR was carried out. Authors' methods: An analysis that came later counted 80 million or so unique TCR beta chains, 10 million to 11 million shared. Here immunoSEQ multiplex PCR was the method, and the copy in TCRdb shows in-frame clones only, minus some. V, J and clone size reflect that table, while D and trimming were determined from the DNA. The sample lists 170,000 or so clones, around 82% occurring once. As to this clone: Its cognate antigen is unknown.

The V and J genes are TRBV28 and TRBJ1-5; 9 positions agree with TRBD1. The receptor was derived from a man aged 55-75 years in good health and CMV-seronegative. Material for sequencing was PBMCs. The CDR3 DNA reads TGTGCCAGCAGTTTAAACAGGGGGCCGGGTCAGCCCCAGCATTTT. It specifies CASSLNRGPGQPQHF.